Following are 20 T cell receptor beta chains from one sample sequenced in a study of T cells in Graves' hyperthyroidism and ophthalmopathy. Amplified TCR beta CDR3 regions came from RNA transcripts. Carried out on the TCR CDR3, a first-round RT-PCR used the HTBI primer set. A single record per CDR3 protein comes from TCRdb applying MiXCR to the multiplex PCR reads. The table includes fewer than 750,000 distinct CDR3 sequences, roughly 14% detected once. Sequenced input: blood. The receptors originated from a woman aged 40 to 49 with Graves' ophthalmopathy.

This clonotype was observed at least ten times. CDR3 amino acids: CASHGSSGSTRLEQYF. DNA of the CDR3: TGCGCCAGCCACGGTAGTAGCGGGAGTACTCGGCTCGAGCAGTACTTC. This rearrangement joins TRBV10-2 to TRBJ2-7, with TRBD2 matching 9 bases. Germline CDR1 is WSHSY and CDR2 is SAAADI. Trimming cost V 8 bases and J 6 bases; bases outside gene matches: 17. This CDR3 has 16 amino acids.

This clonotype was counted ten times or more. The CDR3 loop reads CASSLGTGRLEAFF. The CDR3 nucleotides read TGTGCCAGCAGTCTCGGGACAGGGAGGCTTGAAGCTTTCTTT. The genes are TRBV6-1 and TRBJ1-1, with 9 bases fitting TRBD1. The CDR3 contains 14 residues. CDR1 MNHNS and CDR2 SASEGT come from the germline V gene. With 5 bases clipped from V and 7 bases from J, the junction kept 8 bases outside the gene matches.

The chain uses TRBV7-2 and TRBJ2-7; the D gene is possibly TRBD2 (5 bases). The V and J ends lost 4 bases and 6 bases respectively, with 13 bases between them. Germline CDR1 reads SGHTA; CDR2 reads FQGNSA. This CDR3 comprises 13 residues. Here the CDR3 reads CASSSSRTLEQYF. The CDR3 nucleotides read TGTGCCAGCAGCTCCTCGAGGACTCTCGAGCAGTACTTC.

In this sample, this clonotype turned up many times. The V and J genes are TRBV10-3 and TRBJ1-2; weak D call: TRBD1 (5 bases). V gave up 2 bases and J gave up 0 bases, with 13 bases separating them. CDR1 ENHRY and CDR2 SYGVKD come from the germline V gene. This CDR3 comprises 16 residues. The CDR3 loop reads CAISEGGPAANYGYTF. CDR3 sequence (DNA): TGTGCCATCAGTGAGGGGGGACCCGCCGCTAACTATGGCTACACCTTC.

Only a few counts were recorded for this clonotype. V usage is TRBV18 and J usage is TRBJ1-1, with D tentatively TRBD1 (5 bases). In germline, CDR1 is KGHSH, CDR2 LQKENI. This CDR3 has 13 amino acids. Trimming stripped 8 bases from V and 8 bases from J, with 18 bases between. The CDR3 DNA sequence: TGTGCCAGCCACTTATCTCTAGGGGAAGAAGCTTTCTTT. Amino acids: CASHLSLGEEAFF.

A few counts support this clonotype. V and J are TRBV20-1 and TRBJ1-4; a possible D gene is TRBD1 (5 bases). CDR1 and CDR2 from the germline V gene are DFQATT and SNEGSKA (reference sequence). The CDR3 consists of 14 residues. The V end lost 5 bases, the J end lost 8 bases, and 18 bases lay between the germline ends. The CDR3 DNA reads as TGCAGTGCTCCTAGGGGAGTCTTTGGAGAAAAACTGTTTTTT. Translation: CSAPRGVFGEKLFF.

At least ten counts were recorded for this clonotype. The chain combines TRBV7-8 with TRBJ2-2; the D gene is possibly TRBD1 (5 bases). The CDR3 runs 16 residues. Deletions cut 0 bases from V and 4 bases from J, with 12 bases between. CDR1 and CDR2 (germline): SGHVS, FQNEAQ. This chain's CDR3 is CASSLASTVRTGELFF. CDR3 bases: TGTGCCAGCAGCTTAGCGTCGACAGTCCGCACCGGGGAGCTGTTTTTT.

This clonotype was counted many times. The V gene is TRBV10-3, the J gene TRBJ2-7, with 9 positions matching TRBD2. V lost 8 bases, J lost 0 bases, and 11 bases stayed unmatched. Germline assignment: CDR1 ENHRY and CDR2 SYGVKD. This CDR3 has 16 amino acids. The CDR3: CAIGSGRSDRSYEQYF. CDR3 in DNA: TGTGCCATCGGTAGCGGGAGATCTGACCGCTCCTACGAGCAGTACTTC.

This clonotype was seen ten or more times. This may arise from a read error, as a much more abundant clone is one base away. The chain uses TRBV12-3 or TRBV12-4 and TRBJ2-5; 8 bases are a match to TRBD1. The CDR3 covers 14 residues. The CDR3 coding sequence is TGTGCCTGCAGTTTAGAACAGGGGGAGGAGACCCAGTACTTC. Encoded protein: CACSLEQGEETQYF.

To note about this clonotype: One end of the junction fails to match germline, which may point to a read error. The V call is TRBV27, the J call TRBJ1-2; D is ambiguous. This CDR3 comprises 11 residues. CDR1 and CDR2 (germline): MNHEY, SMNVEV (reference sequence). CDR3: CATSDLSGYTF. CDR3 DNA sequence: TGTGCCACCAGTGATCTGTCCGGCTACACCTTC.

This clonotype was picked up many times. CDR3 in DNA: TGTGCCAGCAGCCGACCGGGGCCGAACACTGAAGCTTTCTTT. It translates to CASSRPGPNTEAFF. This chain connects TRBV12-3 or TRBV12-4 to TRBJ1-1; TRBD1 might be the D (5 bases). V lost 6 bases to trimming and J lost 1 base, with 12 bases between them. There are 14 residues in the CDR3.

The chain links TRBV12-3 or TRBV12-4 to TRBJ2-7; a possible D gene is TRBD2 (5 bases). Trimming left V 1 base short and J 4 bases short, with 11 bases between. The CDR3 covers 14 residues. The chain's CDR3 is CASSLGGLKYEQYF. The CDR3 DNA reads as TGTGCCAGCAGTTTAGGAGGGCTCAAATACGAGCAGTACTTC.

This clonotype was picked up many times. The chain employs TRBV19 and TRBJ2-5; 7 positions agree with TRBD1. Germline values: CDR1 LNHDA, CDR2 SQIVND (reference sequence). V was pared by 5 bases and J by 1 base, with 10 bases of the junction left unmatched. The CDR3 sequence is 16 residues long. CDR3 amino acids: CASSETGAPTQETQYF. The DNA of the CDR3 is TGTGCCAGTAGTGAAACAGGGGCCCCAACCCAAGAGACCCAGTACTTC.

The chain combines TRBV15 with TRBJ2-7, with TRBD2 identical over 14 bases. The CDR3 consists of 15 residues. V dropped 5 bases and J dropped 5; count of bases not matched to a gene: 5. CDR1 is LNHNV and CDR2 is YYDKDF in the germline V gene (reference sequence). The CDR3 here is CATSPGTSGSNEQYF. The CDR3 DNA is TGTGCCACCAGCCCCGGGACTAGCGGGAGCAACGAGCAGTACTTC.

This clonotype was detected ten times or more. V gene TRBV6-5 combines with J gene TRBJ1-2; tentative D call: TRBD1 (5 bases). Trimming cost V 0 bases and J 3 bases, with 14 bases left between them. The germline V gene has CDR1 MNHEY and CDR2 SVGAGI. The CDR3 is 16 amino acids. The CDR3 DNA is TGTGCCAGCAGTTACTCGAGGCAGGGTGGGGACTATGGCTACACCTTC. Translating gives CASSYSRQGGDYGYTF.

This clonotype showed up many times. This chain links TRBV12-3 or TRBV12-4 with TRBJ1-2, with a weak D call TRBD1 (5 bases). This CDR3 region has 12 residues. V was trimmed by 2 bases and J by 7 bases, leaving 8 bases between them. The CDR3 loop is CASSLSGFGYTF. As DNA, the CDR3 is TGTGCCAGCAGTTTATCAGGGTTTGGCTACACCTTC.

Concerning this clonotype itself: The junction shows a germline mismatch at one end, possibly a read error. The chain joins TRBV7-9 to TRBJ1-5; D unresolved. Germline CDR1 SEHNR, CDR2 FQNEAQ (reference sequence). The CDR3 is 12 residues long. CDR3 region: CASSLADQPQHF. Here the CDR3 DNA reads TGTGCCAGCAGCCTAGCCGATCAGCCCCAGCATTTT.

This sequence joins TRBV12-5 and TRBJ1-1; no clear D. Germline CDR1 reads LGHNT; CDR2 reads FRNRAP. Trimming took off 5 bases at V and 3 bases at J, with 10 bases between the two ends. The CDR3 is made up of 13 amino acids. The CDR3, as DNA: TGTGCTAGTGGTCGGAGAAGTGACACTGAAGCTTTCTTT. It is translated as CASGRRSDTEAFF.

In this sample, this clonotype turned up many times. This chain connects TRBV20-1 to TRBJ1-1; D is unresolved. V lost 0 bases to trimming and J lost 1 base, with 9 bases between them. CDR3 length: 14 residues. The germline gives CDR1 DFQATT, CDR2 SNEGSKA (reference sequence). The CDR3 region has the DNA TGCAGTGCTAGAGATTCAGCCTGGAACACTGAAGCTTTCTTT. It is translated as CSARDSAWNTEAFF.

The sample holds many counts of this clonotype. The chain combines TRBV15 with TRBJ2-7, with D possibly TRBD2 on 6 matching bases. Germline values: CDR1 LNHNV, CDR2 YYDKDF (reference sequence). This CDR3 has 13 amino acids. V gave up 4 bases and J gave up 3 bases, with 10 bases separating them. The CDR3 region is CATSTGTRYEQYF. The CDR3 bases are TGTGCCACCAGCACCGGGACTCGCTACGAGCAGTACTTC.